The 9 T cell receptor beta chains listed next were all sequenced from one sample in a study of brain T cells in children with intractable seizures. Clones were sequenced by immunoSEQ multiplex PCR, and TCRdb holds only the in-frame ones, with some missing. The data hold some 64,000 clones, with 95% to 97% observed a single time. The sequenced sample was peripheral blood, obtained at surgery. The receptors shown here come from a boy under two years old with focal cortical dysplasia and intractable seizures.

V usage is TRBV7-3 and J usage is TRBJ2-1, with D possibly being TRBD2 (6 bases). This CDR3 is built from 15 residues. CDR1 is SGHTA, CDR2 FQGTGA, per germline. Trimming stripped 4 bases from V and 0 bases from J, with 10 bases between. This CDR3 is CASSSRLVSYNEQFF. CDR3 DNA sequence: TGTGCCAGCAGCTCCCGACTAGTCTCCTACAATGAGCAGTTCTTC.

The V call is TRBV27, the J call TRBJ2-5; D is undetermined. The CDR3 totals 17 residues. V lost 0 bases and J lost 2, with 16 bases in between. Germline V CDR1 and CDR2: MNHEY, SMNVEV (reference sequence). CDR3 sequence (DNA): TGTGCCAGCAGTTTATCTGCCAGGTACAGTAGGCAAGAGACCCAGTACTTC. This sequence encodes CASSLSARYSRQETQYF.

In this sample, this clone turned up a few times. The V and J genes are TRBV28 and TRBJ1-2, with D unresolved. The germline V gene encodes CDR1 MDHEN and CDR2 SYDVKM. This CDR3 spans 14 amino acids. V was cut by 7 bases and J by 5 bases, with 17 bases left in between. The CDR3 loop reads CASIKVSSRYGYTF. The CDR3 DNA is TGTGCCAGCATTAAGGTGTCGTCAAGGTATGGCTACACCTTC.

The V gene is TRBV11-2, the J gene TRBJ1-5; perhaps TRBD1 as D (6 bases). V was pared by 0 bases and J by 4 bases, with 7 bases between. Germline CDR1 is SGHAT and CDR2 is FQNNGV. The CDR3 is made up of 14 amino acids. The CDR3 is CASSLDRGNQPQHF. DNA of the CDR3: TGTGCCAGCAGCTTAGATAGGGGGAATCAGCCCCAGCATTTT.

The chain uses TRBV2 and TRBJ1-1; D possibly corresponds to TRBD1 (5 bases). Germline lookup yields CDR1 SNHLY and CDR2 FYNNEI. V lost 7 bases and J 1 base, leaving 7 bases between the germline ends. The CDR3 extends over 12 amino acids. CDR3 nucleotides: TGTGCCAGCACTAGGGGGAACACTGAAGCTTTCTTT. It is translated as CASTRGNTEAFF.

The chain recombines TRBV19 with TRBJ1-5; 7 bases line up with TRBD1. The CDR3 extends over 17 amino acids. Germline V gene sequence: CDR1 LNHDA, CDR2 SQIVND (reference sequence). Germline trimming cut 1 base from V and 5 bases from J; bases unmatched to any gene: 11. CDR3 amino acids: CASSIAPTGAHDQPQHF. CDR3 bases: TGTGCCAGTAGTATAGCACCCACAGGGGCGCACGATCAGCCCCAGCATTTT.

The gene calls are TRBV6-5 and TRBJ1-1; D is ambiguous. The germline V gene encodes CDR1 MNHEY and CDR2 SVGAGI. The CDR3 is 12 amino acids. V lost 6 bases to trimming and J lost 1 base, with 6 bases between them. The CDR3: CASRVRNTEAFF. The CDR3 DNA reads TGTGCCAGCAGGGTCAGGAACACTGAAGCTTTCTTT.

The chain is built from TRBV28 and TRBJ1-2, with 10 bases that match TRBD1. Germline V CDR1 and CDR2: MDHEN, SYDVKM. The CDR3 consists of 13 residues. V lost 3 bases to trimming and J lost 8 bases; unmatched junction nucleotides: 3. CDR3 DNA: TGTGCCAGCAGTTTCGGGACAGGGGTAGGCTACACCTTC. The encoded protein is CASSFGTGVGYTF.

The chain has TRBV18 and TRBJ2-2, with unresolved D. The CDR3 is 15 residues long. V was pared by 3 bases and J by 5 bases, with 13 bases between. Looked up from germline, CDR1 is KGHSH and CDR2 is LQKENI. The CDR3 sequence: CASSPSLPATGELFF. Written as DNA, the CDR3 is TGTGCCAGCTCACCTTCTTTACCCGCTACCGGGGAGCTGTTTTTT.